This T cell receptor beta chain was observed in a study of T cell responses to AZD1222 COVID-19 vaccine. CDR1 is MNHEY, CDR2 SMNVEV, per germline (reference sequence). V was shortened by 2 bases and J by 8 bases, with 21 bases between the two germline ends. This CDR3 region has 16 residues. Sequencing used immunoSEQ multiplex PCR; TCRdb keeps in-frame clones, though not all of them. Of roughly 150,000 clones listed, 94% are singletons. Source: peripheral blood, taken 28 days after the second AZD1222 dose. This rearrangement joins TRBV27 to TRBJ1-2; tentative D call: TRBD1 (5 bases). The sequence derives from an adult who received the AZD1222 COVID-19 vaccine. The CDR3 here is CASSLIWGTAPGGYTF. For the CDR3, the DNA is TGTGCCAGCAGTTTAATCTGGGGGACTGCTCCGGGCGGCTACACCTTC.